This T cell receptor beta chain was captured in a study of T cell repertoires in cytomegalovirus infection. Each CDR3 protein is one row after TCRdb ran MiXCR on the reads. The data contain about 680,000 distinct CDR3 sequences, about 24% of them singletons. Trimming pared 4 bases from V and 5 bases from J, leaving 12 bases between. Germline V gene data show CDR1 as MDHEN and CDR2 as SYDVKM. The CDR3 totals 13 residues. The specimen was CD8+ T cells from PBMCs. V and J are TRBV28 and TRBJ2-7; D may be TRBD1 (6 bases). The receptor was isolated from a human donor in good health (CMV status not recorded). Some clones in this sample may be carry-over from other donors' samples. The CDR3 here is CASSSGQNDEQYF. The CDR3 region has the DNA TGTGCCAGCAGTTCAGGACAGAACGACGAGCAGTACTTC.